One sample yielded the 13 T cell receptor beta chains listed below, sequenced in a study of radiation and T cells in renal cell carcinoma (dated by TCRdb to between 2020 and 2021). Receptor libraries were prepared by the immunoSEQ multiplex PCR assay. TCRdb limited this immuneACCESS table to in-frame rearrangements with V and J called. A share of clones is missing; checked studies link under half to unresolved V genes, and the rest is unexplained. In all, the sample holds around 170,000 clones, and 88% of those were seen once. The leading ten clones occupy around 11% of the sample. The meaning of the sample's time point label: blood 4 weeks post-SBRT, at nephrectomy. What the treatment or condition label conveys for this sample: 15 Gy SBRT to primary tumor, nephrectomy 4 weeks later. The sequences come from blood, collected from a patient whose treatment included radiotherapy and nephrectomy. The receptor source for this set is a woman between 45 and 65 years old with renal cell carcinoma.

For the CDR3, the DNA is TGTGCCAGCAGCTTCTCGGACAGGGACAACTATGGCTACACCTTC. This encodes CASSFSDRDNYGYTF. V usage is TRBV7-9 and J usage is TRBJ1-2, with TRBD1 matching 8 bases. The CDR3 covers 15 residues. V was pared by 3 bases and J by 2 bases, with 5 bases of the junction left unmatched. CDR1 and CDR2 (germline): SEHNR, FQNEAQ (reference sequence).

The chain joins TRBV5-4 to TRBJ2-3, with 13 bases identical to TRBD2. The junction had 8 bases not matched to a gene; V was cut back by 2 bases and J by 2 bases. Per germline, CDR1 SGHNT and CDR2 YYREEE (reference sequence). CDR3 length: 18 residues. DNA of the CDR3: TGTGCCAGCAGCTTAGGTCGACTAGCGGGGGGTATCACAGATACGCAGTATTTT. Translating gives CASSLGRLAGGITDTQYF.

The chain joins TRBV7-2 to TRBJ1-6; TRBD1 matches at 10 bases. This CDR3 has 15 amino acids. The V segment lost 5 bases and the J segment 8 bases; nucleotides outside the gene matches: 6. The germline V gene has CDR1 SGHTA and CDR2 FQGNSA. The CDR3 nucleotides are TGTGCCAGCAGCCCCCAGGGACAGGGGCATTCACCCCTCCACTTT. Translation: CASSPQGQGHSPLHF.

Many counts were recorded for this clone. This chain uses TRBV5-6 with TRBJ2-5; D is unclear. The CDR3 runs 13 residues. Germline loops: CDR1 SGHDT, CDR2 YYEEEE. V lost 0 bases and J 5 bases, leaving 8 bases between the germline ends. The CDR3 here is CASSLDTAETQYF. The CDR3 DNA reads TGTGCCAGCAGCTTGGACACGGCGGAGACCCAGTACTTC.

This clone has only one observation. The CDR3 loop is CASSPSRTGVAEAFF. In DNA form, the CDR3 reads TGTGCCAGCTCACCATCTCGGACAGGGGTGGCTGAAGCTTTCTTT. J is TRBJ1-1 and V is TRBV18, with 9 bases identical to TRBD1. The CDR3 sequence is 15 residues long. CDR1 is KGHSH, CDR2 LQKENI, per germline. V gave up 2 bases and J gave up 6 bases; unmatched junction bases: 7. The variable domain in full, completed from reference TRBV18 and TRBJ1-1, reads NAGVMQNPRHLVRRRGQEARLRCSPMKGHSHVYWYRQLPEEGLKFMVYLQKENIIDESGMPKERFSAEFPKEGPSILRIQQVVRGDSAAYFCASSPSRTGVAEAFFGQGTRLTVV.

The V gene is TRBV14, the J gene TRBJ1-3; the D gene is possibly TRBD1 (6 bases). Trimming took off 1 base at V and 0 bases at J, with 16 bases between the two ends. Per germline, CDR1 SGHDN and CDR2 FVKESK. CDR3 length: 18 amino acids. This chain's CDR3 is CASSQGGIRGHSGNTIYF. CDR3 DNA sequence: TGTGCCAGCAGCCAAGGTGGTATCAGGGGCCACTCTGGAAACACCATATATTTT.

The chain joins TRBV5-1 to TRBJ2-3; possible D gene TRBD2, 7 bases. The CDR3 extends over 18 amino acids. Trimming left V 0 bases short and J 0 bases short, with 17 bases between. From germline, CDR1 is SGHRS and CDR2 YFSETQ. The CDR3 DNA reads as TGCGCCAGCAGCTTGGGTGGCGGGGGCTCCGCTAGCACAGATACGCAGTATTTT. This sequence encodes CASSLGGGGSASTDTQYF.

The CDR3 is CASSATGGPPLHF. The CDR3 bases are TGTGCCAGCAGTGCCACAGGGGGCCCACCCCTCCACTTT. The V gene is TRBV6-4, the J gene TRBJ1-6; 9 nucleotides match TRBD1. After removal of 4 bases from V and 11 bases from J, the junction contained 3 bases not matched to a gene. Per the germline V gene, CDR1 is MRHNA and CDR2 is SNTAGT. The CDR3 has 13 residues.

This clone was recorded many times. CDR3: CASSLEDREHYEQYF. The CDR3 coding sequence is TGCGCCAGCAGCCTGGAGGACAGGGAACACTACGAGCAGTACTTC. This chain joins TRBV4-3 and TRBJ2-7; 8 nucleotides line up with TRBD1. CDR3 length: 15 residues. Per germline, CDR1 LGHNA and CDR2 YSLEER. J was trimmed by 3 bases and V by 4 bases; bases with no gene match: 8.

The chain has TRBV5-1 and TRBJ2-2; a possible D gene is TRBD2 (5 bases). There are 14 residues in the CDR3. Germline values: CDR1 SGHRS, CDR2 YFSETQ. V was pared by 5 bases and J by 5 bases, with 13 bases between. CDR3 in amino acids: CASRYRGATGELFF. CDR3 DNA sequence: TGCGCCAGCAGATATCGGGGAGCAACCGGGGAGCTGTTTTTT. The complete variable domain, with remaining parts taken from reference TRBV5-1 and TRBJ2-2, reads KAGVTQTPRYLIKTRGQQVTLSCSPISGHRSVSWYQQTPGQGLQFLFEYFSETQRNKGNFPGRFSGRQFSNSRSEMNVSTLELGDSALYLCASRYRGATGELFFGEGSRLTVL.

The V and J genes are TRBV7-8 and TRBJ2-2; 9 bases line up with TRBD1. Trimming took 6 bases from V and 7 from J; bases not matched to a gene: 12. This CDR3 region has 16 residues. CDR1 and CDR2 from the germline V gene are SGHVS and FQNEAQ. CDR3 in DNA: TGTGCCAGCAGACCAAAACAGGGGGCAATTGGCGGGGAGCTGTTTTTT. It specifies CASRPKQGAIGGELFF.

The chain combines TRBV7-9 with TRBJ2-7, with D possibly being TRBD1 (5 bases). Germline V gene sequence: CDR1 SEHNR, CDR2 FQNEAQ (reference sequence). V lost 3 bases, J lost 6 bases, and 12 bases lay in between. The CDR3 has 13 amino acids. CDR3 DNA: TGTGCCAGCAGCTTTGAGTTCAGGGTCGAGCAGTACTTC. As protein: CASSFEFRVEQYF.

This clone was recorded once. The CDR3 DNA is TGTGCCAGCAGCTATAGCAGGGTTGCCGGAAACACCATATATTTT. Protein sequence: CASSYSRVAGNTIYF. This chain connects TRBV11-1 to TRBJ1-3; weak D call: TRBD1 (5 bases). The CDR3 spans 15 residues. V was cut by 4 bases and J by 4 bases, with 14 bases left in between. Per germline, CDR1 SGHAT and CDR2 FQDESV (reference sequence).